One T cell receptor (beta chain) is described in this entry. The antigen remains unidentified. With a J-beta primer mix and a sample-barcoded 5' primer, a second PCR ran 7 to 11 cycles. Every cDNA molecule carried a tag from a template-switch adaptor bearing 12 random nucleotides. TCRdb used MiXCR to reprocess the 5' RACE reads, holding one entry per CDR3 protein. The sample lists hundreds of thousands of distinct CDR3 sequences, roughly 48% seen once, with around 23% in the top ten. The data stem from a study of blood T cells in healthy people across ages. The CDR3 is 13 residues long. Germline V gene sequence: CDR1 MGHRA, CDR2 YSYEKL. Unmatched junction bases numbered 4, after V lost 2 bases and J lost 11 bases. General observations from the study: Observed TCR beta diversity showed a strong correlation with the percentage of naive T cells as measured by flow cytometry. Fewer expanded clones and more diversity marked long-lived versus aged donors. Because sorting was not performed, PBMCs prevented conclusive naive versus antigen-experienced comparison.

This receptor was identified in an elderly man in good health. This chain joins TRBV4-1 and TRBJ2-5; 11 bases match TRBD1. Sequences were obtained from blood. CDR3 coding DNA: TGCGCCAGCAGCCAAAGTGGGACAGGGGGGCAGTACTTC. It yields the protein CASSQSGTGGQYF.